This T cell receptor beta chain comes out of a study of regulatory T cells in long-lasting Graves disease. Assembly of TCR beta libraries relied on iRepertoire HTBI primers together with Arm-PCR of CDR3 regions. A single record per CDR3 protein comes from TCRdb applying MiXCR to the multiplex PCR reads. In the table there are roughly 450,000 distinct CDR3 sequences, around 20% of which are singletons. The CDR3 runs to 19 residues. The ends lost 5 bases at V and 7 bases at J; junction bases unmatched: 22. The germline CDR1 and CDR2 sequences are MDHEN and SYDVKM. As for time point: persistent/refractory GD, antithyroid drugs over 5 years with positive TRAb. The TCR library was made from RNA extracted from PBMCs. In this sample, this clonotype turned up a few times.

The sample in question was peripheral blood mononuclear cells (PBMCs), obtained when the disease was refractory, from a patient treated with antithyroid drugs. The rearrangement joins TRBV28 to TRBJ2-1; TRBD2 matches at 8 bases. This TCR was recovered from a female donor with Graves disease. The CDR3, as DNA: TGTGCCAGCAGTCCGAGGGGAACGGTGCCAGCGGGAGTGGGGAATGAGCAGTTCTTC. Protein sequence: CASSPRGTVPAGVGNEQFF.